This T cell receptor (beta chain) was sequenced during a study of blood T cells in healthy people across ages (dated by TCRdb to the mid-2010s). In the study overall: In model experiments, roughly one uniquely barcoded TCR beta cDNA molecule per two T cells was captured by template switching. The donors were divided into four age groups: young (average around 17 years), middle-aged (approximately 39), aged (around 59) and long-lived (about 80). The study measured age-related changes in TCR beta repertoire diversity using deep sequencing normalized with unique cDNA molecular identifiers. For two donors (one aged 18 to 29 and one aged 80 or older), the study analyzed two additional independent replicas of 1 million unique cDNA reads from the same blood draw. Donors of different ages were randomly distributed across sequencing lanes to avoid experimental bias. Paper-wide results and their limitations: As age increased, observed TCR beta diversity per million T cells dropped in a roughly linear way, and a significant reduction was already evident by age about 40. Because the CMV infection status of the donors was unknown, age-related changes in expanded clonotypes may potentially have been confounded. A strong correlation was found between observed TCR beta diversity and the percentage of naive T cells measured by flow cytometry. Since profiling was done on bulk unsorted PBMCs, naive and antigen-experienced compartments could not be conclusively compared. Compared with the aged group, more naive CD4+ T cells, fewer expanded clones and increased TCR diversity were shown by the long-lived group, suggesting age selection. Total diversity estimates from one million sequenced T cells were considered lower bounds and underestimates.

This clonotype has only one observation. Its antigen is currently not known. Per-base quality was not reported, and no clone a single base away is much larger than it. V is shortened by 8 bases, J by 3 bases, and the region joining them spans 13 bases. The germline V gene (reference sequence) sets CDR1 to LGHDT and CDR2 to YNNKEL. The CDR3 has 13 amino acids, counting the end cysteine and phenylalanine. The only DNA kept is the CDR3, 39 bases in frame from the first base. Donors were 39 systemically healthy Caucasian individuals from Russia aged roughly 6 to 90 years. Each donor gave approximately 9.3 milliliters of peripheral blood, collected into EDTA-treated Vacutainer tubes. Ficoll-Paque density-gradient centrifugation was used to isolate PBMCs, with at least 6.5 million per sample. Trizol reagent was used to extract total RNA from PBMCs, with at least 5 micrograms per sample. For every donor, an aliquot of PBMCs went through flow cytometry to measure the percentages of naive CD45RAhigh/CD27high T cells.

Libraries were prepared through 5' RACE. The sample was run on an Illumina HiSeq 2500. The second PCR ran for roughly 7 to 11 cycles and used a J-beta primer mix along with a sample-barcoded 5' primer. Each TCR beta cDNA molecule received a unique molecular identifier from a template-switch 5' adaptor carrying 12 random nucleotides. Each sample yielded at least 2.5 million CDR3-containing paired-end reads. The Mint cDNA synthesis kit, primed by a TRBC-specific oligonucleotide, was used to synthesize first-strand cDNA from all RNA. Following uracil-DNA glycosylase treatment, a first 18-cycle PCR with universal primers M1SS and BC2_uni_R was performed on all cDNA. The study's own analysis went as follows. Each sample was normalized by randomly selecting 1 million high-quality reads, each carrying a distinct molecular identifier. Instead of being binned into consensus sequences, reads that shared molecular identifiers were thrown out. CDR3 identification, clonotype clustering and error correction used MiTCR with a Q25 quality threshold and the strictest error-elimination algorithm. Lower-bound total TCR beta diversity was estimated with a nonparametric unseen species model using Euler transformation. TCRdb trimmed public reads at Q25 via fastp, called clones via MiXCR and kept in-frame beta chains. Rows are unified per CDR3 protein, each entry keeping the most common DNA and genes. It is TCRdb's table, rather than the study itself, that gives the V and J calls and clone size. The sample yields roughly 800,000 distinct CDR3 sequences; roughly 64% were counted once. Roughly 22% of the sample comes from the top ten.

The source material was blood. The chain was built from TRBV3-1 and TRBJ1-2; TRBD1 might be the D gene, on 6 matching bases. This sequence originates from a young man in good health. In nucleotide form, the sequence is TGTGCCAGCGGGGGGGCTGAGTACTATGGCTACACCTTC. This is translated as CASGGAEYYGYTF.